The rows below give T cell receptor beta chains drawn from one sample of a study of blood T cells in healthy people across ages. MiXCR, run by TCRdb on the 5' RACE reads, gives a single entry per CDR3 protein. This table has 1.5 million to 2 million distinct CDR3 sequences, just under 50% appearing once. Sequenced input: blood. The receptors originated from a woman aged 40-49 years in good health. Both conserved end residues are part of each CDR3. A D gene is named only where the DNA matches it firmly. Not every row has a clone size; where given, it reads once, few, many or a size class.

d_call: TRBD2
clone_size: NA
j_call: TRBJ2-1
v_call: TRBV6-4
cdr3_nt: TGTGCCACCGCACAGAAGCGGGGTAGTTTCAATGAGCAGTTCTTC
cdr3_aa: CATAQKRGSFNEQFF

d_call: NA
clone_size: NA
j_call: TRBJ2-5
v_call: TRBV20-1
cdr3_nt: TGCAGTGCCCTTCTCAGGGGGACCCAGTACTTC
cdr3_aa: CSALLRGTQYF

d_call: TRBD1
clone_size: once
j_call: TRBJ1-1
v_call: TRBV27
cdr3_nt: TGTGCCAGCAGTTTATTTGGACAGGGGGATGGGACTGAAGCTTTCTTT
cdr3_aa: CASSLFGQGDGTEAFF

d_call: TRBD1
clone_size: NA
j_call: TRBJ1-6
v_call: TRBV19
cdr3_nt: TGTGGGACAGGGGCTTCCACTGATTCACCCCTCCACTTT
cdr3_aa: CGTGASTDSPLHF

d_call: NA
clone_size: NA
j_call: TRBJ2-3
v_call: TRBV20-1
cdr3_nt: TGCAGTGCTAGAGCGCGGGGTACTAGCACAGATACGCAGTATTTT
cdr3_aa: CSARARGTSTDTQYF

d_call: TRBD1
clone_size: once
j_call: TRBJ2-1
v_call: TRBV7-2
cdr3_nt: TGTGCCAGCAGGGTCGGGACAGGGCAGAATGAGCAGTTCTTC
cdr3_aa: CASRVGTGQNEQFF

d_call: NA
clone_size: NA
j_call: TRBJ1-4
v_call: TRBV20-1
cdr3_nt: TGCAGTGCTAGAGATAGAGGGCACGCTAATGAAAAACTGTTTTTT
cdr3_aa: CSARDRGHANEKLFF

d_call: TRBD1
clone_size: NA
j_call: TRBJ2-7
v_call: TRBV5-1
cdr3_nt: TGCGCCAGCAGCTTAGAAGACAGGGGAATCGACGAGCAGTACTTC
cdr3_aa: CASSLEDRGIDEQYF

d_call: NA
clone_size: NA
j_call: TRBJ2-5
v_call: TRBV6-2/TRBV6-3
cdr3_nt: TGTGCCAGCACCCATACTGAGGCCCAGTACTTC
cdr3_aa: CASTHTEAQYF

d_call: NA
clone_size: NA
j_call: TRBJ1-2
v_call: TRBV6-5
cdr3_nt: TGTGCCGTAAGCAATCACCCTAACTATGGCTACACCTTC
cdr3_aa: CAVSNHPNYGYTF

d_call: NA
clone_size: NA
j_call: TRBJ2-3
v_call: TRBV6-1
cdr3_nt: TGTGCCAGCAGTCCACTACGGGGGGACAGATACCCAGATACGCAGTATTTT
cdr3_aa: CASSPLRGDRYPDTQYF

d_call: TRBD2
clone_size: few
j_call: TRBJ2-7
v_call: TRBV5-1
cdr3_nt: TGCGCCAGCAGCTTGGGGTCCAGCGGGGGGGCTAACGAGCAGTACTTC
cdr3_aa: CASSLGSSGGANEQYF

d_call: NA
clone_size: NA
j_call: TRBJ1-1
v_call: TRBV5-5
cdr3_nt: TGTGCCAGCAGCTTGGCCGGGACCCTCCTTGGGACTGAAGCTTTCTTT
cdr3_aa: CASSLAGTLLGTEAFF

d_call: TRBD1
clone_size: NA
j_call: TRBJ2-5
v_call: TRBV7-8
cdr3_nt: TGTGCCAGCAGCTTAAGTTCCGGGACAGGGGAGGAGACCCAGTACTTC
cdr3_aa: CASSLSSGTGEETQYF

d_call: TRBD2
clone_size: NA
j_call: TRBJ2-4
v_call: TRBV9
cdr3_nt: TGTGCCAGCAGCCCCGGACTAGCGGGGGGGCAGCTTCAGTACTTC
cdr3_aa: CASSPGLAGGQLQYF

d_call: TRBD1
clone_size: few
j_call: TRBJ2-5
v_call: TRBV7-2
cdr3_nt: TGTGCCAGCAGCCCCAGACAGGGAAGGACAACAGAGACCCAGTACTTC
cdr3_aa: CASSPRQGRTTETQYF

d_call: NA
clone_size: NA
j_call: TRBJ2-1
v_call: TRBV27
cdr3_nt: TGTGCCAGCAGTTTAGTTTTCTCGCCCAAAGAGACCCAGTTCTTC
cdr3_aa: CASSLVFSPKETQFF

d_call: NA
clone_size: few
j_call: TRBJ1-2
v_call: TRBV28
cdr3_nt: TGTGCCAGCACTTCTCCGGGAGACAGCAACAACTATGGCTACACCTTC
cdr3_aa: CASTSPGDSNNYGYTF

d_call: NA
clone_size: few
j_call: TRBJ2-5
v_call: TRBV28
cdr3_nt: TGTGCCAGCAGTTCGGGGTACAAAGAGACCCAGTACTTC
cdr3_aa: CASSSGYKETQYF

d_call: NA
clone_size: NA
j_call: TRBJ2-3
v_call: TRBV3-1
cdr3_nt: TGTGCCAGCAGCCAAGACCCGACTATCGCAGATACGCAGTATTTT
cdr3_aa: CASSQDPTIADTQYF

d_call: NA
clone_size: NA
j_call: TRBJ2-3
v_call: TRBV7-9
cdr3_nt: TGTGCCAGCAGCAAGACCCAGGGAGTAACAGATACGCAGTATTTT
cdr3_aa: CASSKTQGVTDTQYF

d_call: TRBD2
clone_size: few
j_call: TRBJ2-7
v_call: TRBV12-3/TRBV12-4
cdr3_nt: TGTGCCAGCAGTTTAGCTAGCGGGGGAGTCTACGAGCAGTACTTC
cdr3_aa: CASSLASGGVYEQYF

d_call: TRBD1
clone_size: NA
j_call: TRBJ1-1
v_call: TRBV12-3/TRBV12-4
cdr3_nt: TGTGCCAGCAGTTTAGCCGGGACAGGAAAAGCTTTCTTT
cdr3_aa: CASSLAGTGKAFF

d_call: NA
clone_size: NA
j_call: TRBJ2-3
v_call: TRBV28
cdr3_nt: TGTGCCAGCAATTGGGACAGCACAGATACGCAGTATTTT
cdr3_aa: CASNWDSTDTQYF

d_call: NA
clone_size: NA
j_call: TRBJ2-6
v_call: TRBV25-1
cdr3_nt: TGTGCCAGCAGTGAATTCTCGGGTGGGGCCAACGTCCTGACTTTC
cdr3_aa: CASSEFSGGANVLTF

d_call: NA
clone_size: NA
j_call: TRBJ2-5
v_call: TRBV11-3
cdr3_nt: TGTGCCAGCAGCTCGGACGGGAAGACCCAGTACTTC
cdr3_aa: CASSSDGKTQYF

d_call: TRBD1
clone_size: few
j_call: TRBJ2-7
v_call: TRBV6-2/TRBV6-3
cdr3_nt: TGTGCCAGCAGTTACGGACAGGGCTGGCTGGACGAGCAGTACTTC
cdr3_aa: CASSYGQGWLDEQYF

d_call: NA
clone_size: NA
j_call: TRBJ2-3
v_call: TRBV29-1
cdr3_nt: TGCAGCGTTTCAGTCGGCCGCACAGATACGCAGTATTTT
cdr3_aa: CSVSVGRTDTQYF

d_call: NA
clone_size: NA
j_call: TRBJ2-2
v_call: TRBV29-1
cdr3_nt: TGCAGCGTTGATCTCCGGGGGACCGGGGAGCTGTTTTTT
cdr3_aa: CSVDLRGTGELFF

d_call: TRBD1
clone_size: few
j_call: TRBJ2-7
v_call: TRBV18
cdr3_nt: TGTGCCAGCTCACCACCGGTGGGACAGGGAACCTACGAGCAGTACTTC
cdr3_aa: CASSPPVGQGTYEQYF

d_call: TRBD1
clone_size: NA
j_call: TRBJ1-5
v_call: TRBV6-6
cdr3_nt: TGTGCCAGCAGTCCAACAGGGGCCAGTCAGCCCCAGCATTTT
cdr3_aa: CASSPTGASQPQHF

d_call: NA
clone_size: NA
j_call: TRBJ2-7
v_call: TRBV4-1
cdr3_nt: TGCGCCAGCAGCCAAGATGAGTCGGGGGCCTTCTACAATGAGCAGTACTTC
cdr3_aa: CASSQDESGAFYNEQYF